This T cell receptor (beta chain) was sequenced during a study of shared clonotypes between healthy human individuals. Study conclusions and caveats: Genetic and exposure-history diversity was limited by the small donor number. Generally, estimated richness proved larger in naive subsets than it did in memory subsets.

Concerning this clone: The antigen is unknown.

Germline V gives CDR1 ENHRY, CDR2 SYGVKD. CDR3 size: 14 residues. Trimming at V came to 0 bases and at J to 10 bases, leaving 4 bases not matched to a gene. DNA at roughly 0.2 ug, roughly 27,000 T cell genomes, went into sorted-subset replicate PCRs. Repertoires were generated with immunoSEQ multiplex PCR, while TCRdb's copy carries only in-frame clones and drops some. The data contain over a million clones, more than 65% of them seen just once; the ten biggest clones take up about 1.5%. The J gene is TRBJ1-4, the V gene TRBV10-3; the match to TRBD1 covers 8 bases. Sequenced sample: memory CD4+ T cells sorted from blood. Indicated subset: CD45RA-negative fraction. This receptor was taken from a man in his late teens or twenties in good health. The CDR3 sequence: CAISESGQAGKLFF. The CDR3 nucleotides read TGTGCCATCAGTGAGTCGGGACAGGCAGGAAAACTGTTTTTT.